These 21 T cell receptor beta chains came from one sample sequenced in a study of shared T cell receptors in the human thymus. Generated by immunoSEQ multiplex PCR, the TCRdb table keeps only in-frame clones and is missing some. This table has approximately 730,000 clones, roughly 85% appearing once. The same sample was also used in a study of human thymus T cells.

The sequenced sample was thymocytes. All receptors derive from a girl less than two years old with a congenital heart defect.

The genes are TRBV10-3 and TRBJ1-1; D gene ambiguous. This CDR3 is built from 15 residues. CDR1 is ENHRY and CDR2 is SYGVKD in the germline V gene. The germline V and J ends were trimmed by 0 bases and 2 bases, with 10 bases remaining between them. The CDR3 spells CAISESTGYNTEAFF. The CDR3 DNA reads as TGTGCCATCAGTGAGTCAACGGGGTACAACACTGAAGCTTTCTTT.

The rearrangement uses TRBV5-1 and TRBJ1-2, with 7 bases identical to TRBD1. The CDR3 has 15 residues. V trimming: 3 bases; J trimming: 7 bases; junction bases outside the gene matches: 12. Germline loops: CDR1 SGHRS, CDR2 YFSETQ. The CDR3 nucleotides read TGCGCCAGCAGCTCCCGGACAGGATTTTTCGCTGGCTACACCTTC. Its protein product is CASSSRTGFFAGYTF.

A remark on this clone: Compared with germline, one end of the junction differs, possibly owing to a read error. This rearrangement joins TRBV7-2 to TRBJ2-2, with a tentative D call TRBD1 (6 bases). The CDR3 totals 17 residues. CDR1 and CDR2 (germline): SGHTA, FQGNSA. CDR3 DNA: TGTGCCAGCAGCTTAGGGGGACACCCATCGAAGACCGGGGAGCTGTTTTTT. Protein sequence: CASSLGGHPSKTGELFF.

The chain is built from TRBV27 and TRBJ1-1, with D possibly being TRBD1 (6 bases). V was clipped by 2 bases and J by 7 bases, with 20 bases between them. The length of the CDR3 is 16 residues. Germline CDR1 MNHEY, CDR2 SMNVEV (reference sequence). CDR3 DNA: TGTGCCAGCAGTTTAGCAGGGGAGAAGGCCGGAGGTGAAGCTTTCTTT. It is translated as CASSLAGEKAGGEAFF.

The CDR3 nucleotides read TGTGCCAGCAGTTCCACTACACCCACAGATACGCAGTATTTT. Its protein product is CASSSTTPTDTQYF. This chain uses TRBV6-6 with TRBJ2-3; D gene unclear. CDR3 size: 14 residues. V lost 4 bases and J 2 bases, leaving 10 bases between the germline ends. Looked up from germline, CDR1 is MNHNY and CDR2 is SVGAGI (reference sequence).

V gene TRBV11-2 combines with J gene TRBJ2-3; maybe TRBD1 (6 bases). The germline V and J ends were trimmed by 2 bases and 3 bases, with 15 bases remaining between them. CDR3 size: 16 residues. The germline gives CDR1 SGHAT, CDR2 FQNNGV. Here the CDR3 DNA reads TGTGCCAGCAGCTTAACCCCGGGACAAGCAACAGATACGCAGTATTTT. Its translation is CASSLTPGQATDTQYF.

V and J are TRBV14 and TRBJ2-2; D may be TRBD1 (6 bases). CDR3 length equals 16 residues. Per germline, CDR1 SGHDN and CDR2 FVKESK. V lost 0 bases and J 1 base, leaving 9 bases between the germline ends. The CDR3 coding sequence is TGTGCCAGCAGCCAAGATGGGACACAGAACACCGGGGAGCTGTTTTTT. This sequence encodes CASSQDGTQNTGELFF.

The chain recombines TRBV2 with TRBJ2-7; no reliable D call. From germline, CDR1 is SNHLY and CDR2 FYNNEI. The CDR3 spans 10 residues. The V and J ends lost 8 bases and 6 bases respectively, with 8 bases between them. The CDR3 region has the DNA TGTGCCAGCGTCTCCCGCGAGCAGTACTTC. It specifies CASVSREQYF.

The chain uses TRBV14 and TRBJ1-1; the D gene is possibly TRBD1 (5 bases). The ends were cut back, 0 bases at V and 5 bases at J, with 13 bases in the middle. This CDR3 comprises 15 residues. The germline CDR1 and CDR2 sequences are SGHDN and FVKESK. Here the CDR3 DNA reads TGTGCCAGCAGCCAAGATGAGGGGAGGGGAACTGAAGCTTTCTTT. Amino acids: CASSQDEGRGTEAFF.

The rearrangement links TRBV5-1 to TRBJ2-2; a weak D match, TRBD1 (6 bases). V was pared by 4 bases and J by 2 bases, with 21 bases between. CDR1 and CDR2 from the germline V gene are SGHRS and YFSETQ. The CDR3 is made up of 18 amino acids. CDR3 amino acids: CASSGGGLQNVNTGELFF. The CDR3 region has the DNA TGCGCCAGCAGCGGTGGGGGCCTCCAAAACGTTAACACCGGGGAGCTGTTTTTT.

The CDR3 DNA follows: TGTGCCAGCAGTTCAGGTTTCGGGAGGACAACGAACGAGCAGTACTTC. This encodes CASSSGFGRTTNEQYF. The J gene is TRBJ2-7, the V gene TRBV6-5, with 7 bases that match TRBD2. J was trimmed by 5 bases and V by 4 bases; bases with no gene match: 14. CDR1 and CDR2 from the germline V gene are MNHEY and SVGAGI. The CDR3 contains 16 residues.

This chain uses TRBV5-6 with TRBJ2-1; no clear D gene. V was trimmed by 0 bases and J by 2 bases, leaving 12 bases between them. CDR1 is SGHDT and CDR2 is YYEEEE in the germline V gene. The CDR3 contains 16 residues. CDR3 bases: TGTGCCAGCAGCTTGGCCATGGGCTCCCCCTACAATGAGCAGTTCTTC. This translates into CASSLAMGSPYNEQFF.

The chain combines TRBV15 with TRBJ2-5; D possibly corresponds to TRBD1 (6 bases). Germline loops: CDR1 LNHNV, CDR2 YYDKDF (reference sequence). The V end was cut by 1 base, the J end by 0 bases, with 15 bases between. The CDR3 is made up of 17 amino acids. The CDR3, as DNA: TGTGCCACCAGCAGAGCGTTGGTAGCAGGGGACCAAGAGACCCAGTACTTC. Protein sequence: CATSRALVAGDQETQYF.

The chain carries TRBV2 and TRBJ1-3, with D uncertain. Germline V CDR1 and CDR2: SNHLY, FYNNEI. The ends were cut back, 7 bases at V and 5 bases at J, with 12 bases in the middle. The CDR3 covers 13 residues. For the CDR3, the DNA is TGTGCCAGCATATCGGAGGGCCGAAACACCATATATTTT. Translation gives CASISEGRNTIYF.

On this clone itself: Sequence at one end of the junction differs from germline and may be a read error. This chain links TRBV7-6 with TRBJ2-1, with 9 bases lining up with TRBD2. The CDR3 runs to 18 residues. Germline loops: CDR1 SGHVS, CDR2 FNYEAQ. CDR3 DNA: TGTGCCAGCAGATTAGAGCCTTACGGGATAGCGGGGGAAAATGAGCAGTTCTTC. Translated, it gives CASRLEPYGIAGENEQFF.

The chain joins TRBV5-1 to TRBJ2-7; D not certain. The CDR3 spans 13 residues. Trimming pared 5 bases from V and 0 bases from J, leaving 9 bases between. The germline V gene encodes CDR1 SGHRS and CDR2 YFSETQ. CDR3 DNA: TGCGCCAGCAGACCGACACCCTCCTACGAGCAGTACTTC. Protein sequence: CASRPTPSYEQYF.

A few counts support this clone. This sequence joins TRBV6-5 and TRBJ1-6; D uncertain. Germline V gives CDR1 MNHEY, CDR2 SVGAGI. The CDR3 loop spans 11 amino acids. The ends were cut back, 6 bases at V and 19 bases at J, with 16 bases in the middle. The DNA for the CDR3 is TGTGCCAGCAGCTCCCAGAGGGTTTTTCACTTT. It encodes CASSSQRVFHF.

The rearrangement uses TRBV7-9 and TRBJ1-1; TRBD1 might be the D (6 bases). CDR3 length: 15 amino acids. CDR1 is SEHNR, CDR2 FQNEAQ, per germline (reference sequence). Trimming cost V 4 bases and J 0 bases, with 12 bases left between them. This CDR3 is CASSSRGGMNTEAFF. The CDR3 nucleotides are TGTGCCAGCAGCTCCCGAGGGGGTATGAACACTGAAGCTTTCTTT. Supplemented by reference TRBV7-9 and TRBJ1-1, the full variable domain reads DTGVSQNPRHKITKRGQNVTFRCDPISEHNRLYWYRQTLGQGPEFLTYFQNEAQLEKSRLLSDRFSAERPKGSFSTLEIQRTEQGDSAMYLCASSSRGGMNTEAFFGQGTRLTVV.

The V call is TRBV14, the J call TRBJ1-1; TRBD1 matches 9 bases. Germline CDR1 is SGHDN and CDR2 is FVKESK. The trim removed 5 bases at V and 5 bases at J, leaving 9 bases unmatched. The CDR3 spans 15 residues. The DNA of the CDR3 is TGTGCCAGCAGCTCCCGCCGGGACAGGGAGACTGAAGCTTTCTTT. Protein sequence: CASSSRRDRETEAFF.

This chain uses TRBV7-2 with TRBJ2-5; D not resolved. Germline CDR1 reads SGHTA; CDR2 reads FQGNSA. This CDR3 contains 14 residues. V lost 3 bases and J 5 bases, leaving 13 bases between the germline ends. CDR3 nucleotide sequence: TGTGCCAGCAGCTTCCGAGGATATGTCGAGACCCAGTACTTC. This translates into CASSFRGYVETQYF.

The chain is built from TRBV6-6 and TRBJ1-5; unclear D gene. Germline V gene lookup returns CDR1 MNHNY and CDR2 SVGAGI (reference sequence). V was pared by 4 bases and J by 1 base, with 14 bases between. The CDR3 consists of 16 residues. As DNA, the CDR3 is TGTGCCAGCAGTTTTATACGGACTAGGAGCAATCAGCCCCAGCATTTT. Amino acid sequence: CASSFIRTRSNQPQHF.